This TCR beta chain originates from a study of identical twins. Study-level results: Low generation probability was overrepresented in out-of-frame alpha sequences shared by twins.

Template switching, a step in the protocol, added a universal primer site, and cDNA carried unique molecular identifiers. From the 5' RACE reads, TCRdb called clonotypes with MiXCR, one entry per CDR3 protein. The table shows 150,000 or so distinct CDR3 sequences, with 3% to 4% occurring only once. This clonotype was observed at least ten times. What it recognizes is unknown. Trimming pared 6 bases from V and 2 bases from J, leaving 16 bases between. The CDR3 sequence is 15 residues long. Germline loops: CDR1 SGHRS, CDR2 YFSETQ. Sequenced sample: memory T cells sorted from blood. This sequence joins TRBV5-1 and TRBJ2-3; the D gene could be TRBD1 or TRBD2 (5 bases each). The TCR sequence derives from a man younger than 35 in good health. CDR3 protein: CASTPGTTYTDTQYF. The CDR3, as DNA: TGCGCCAGCACTCCCGGGACCACCTACACAGATACGCAGTATTTT. Based on the CDR3 plus reference TRBV5-1 and TRBJ2-3, the full variable domain is KAGVTQTPRYLIKTRGQQVTLSCSPISGHRSVSWYQQTPGQGLQFLFEYFSETQRNKGNFPGRFSGRQFSNSRSEMNVSTLELGDSALYLCASTPGTTYTDTQYFGPGTRLTVL.